Below, one T cell receptor beta chain is given with its context. The antigen is not known. From germline, CDR1 is DFQATT and CDR2 SNEGSKA (reference sequence). The CDR3 has 11 residues. The sample comes from a study of PD-1 blockade in classical Hodgkin lymphoma. Overall study results and limits: Patients with an early start, nivolumab under 1 year after ASCT, were excluded. Reasons behind the repertoire differences stay unclear, perhaps disease activity or earlier therapy. Complete responders started with a diversity level that resembled newly diagnosed patients at baseline.

TCRdb's table, derived via immunoSEQ multiplex PCR, lists solely in-frame clones and lacks some. The profile shows roughly 100,000 clones, around 89% of them singletons. All trial patients relapsed after autologous stem cell transplantation. The chain uses TRBV20-1 and TRBJ2-4; D is possibly TRBD2 (6 bases). Specimen: peripheral blood mononuclear cells (PBMCs), collected before the second cycle of nivolumab. The sequence came from a human donor with classical Hodgkin lymphoma. CDR3 sequence reads: CSARRGIAQYF. CDR3 coding DNA: TGCAGCGCCCGCCGGGGGATAGCTCAGTACTTC.